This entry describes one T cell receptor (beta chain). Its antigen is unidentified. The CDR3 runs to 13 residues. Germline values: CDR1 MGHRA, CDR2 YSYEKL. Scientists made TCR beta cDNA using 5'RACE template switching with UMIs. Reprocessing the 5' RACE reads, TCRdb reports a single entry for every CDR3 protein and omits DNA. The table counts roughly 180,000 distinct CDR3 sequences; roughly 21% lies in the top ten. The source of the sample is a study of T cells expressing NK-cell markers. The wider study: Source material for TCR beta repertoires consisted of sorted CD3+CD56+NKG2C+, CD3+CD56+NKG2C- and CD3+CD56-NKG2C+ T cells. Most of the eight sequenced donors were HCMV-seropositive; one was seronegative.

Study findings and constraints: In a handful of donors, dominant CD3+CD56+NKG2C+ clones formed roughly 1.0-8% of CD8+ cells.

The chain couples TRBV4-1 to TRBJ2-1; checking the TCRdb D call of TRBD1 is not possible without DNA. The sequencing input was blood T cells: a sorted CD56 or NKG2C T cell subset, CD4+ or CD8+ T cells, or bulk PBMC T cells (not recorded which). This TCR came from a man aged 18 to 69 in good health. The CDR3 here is CASSQGGGYEQFF.